This TCR beta chain appears in the sequencing data of a study of Ad26.COV2.S vaccination and SARS-CoV-2 variants. Across the study: In the study, Ad26.COV2.S was injected intramuscularly once, or twice 56 days apart. Study findings and constraints: The TCR breadth and depth analyses may have produced an underestimate of total T cell responses. In vaccinated individuals, spike-specific CD8+ and CD4+ T cell responses reportedly displayed substantial breadth.

Looked up from germline, CDR1 is LGHNA and CDR2 is YSLEER. Trimming cost V 0 bases and J 0 bases; bases outside gene matches: 5. This CDR3 spans 18 amino acids. Assay: immunoSEQ multiplex PCR; the TCRdb copy retains only in-frame clones and omits some. The table lists about 350,000 clones, about 87% of them singletons. This clone came up once. Antigen unknown. Stated treatment: some 20 received Ad26.COV2.S at low or high dose, single or two shots; about 5 received placebo; per-sample allocation not given. Repertoires come from day 63 after the first vaccine or placebo injection. The TCR was taken from a person between 18 and 65 years old who received the Ad26.COV2.S COVID-19 vaccine or a placebo. The source was peripheral blood, collected in a trial of Ad26.COV2.S vaccine versus placebo. The chain has TRBV4-3 and TRBJ2-3, with 11 bases aligning to TRBD2. CDR3 sequence reads: CASSQDLASGRSTDTQYF. The DNA of the CDR3 is TGCGCCAGCAGCCAAGATCTGGCTAGCGGGAGGAGCACAGATACGCAGTATTTT.